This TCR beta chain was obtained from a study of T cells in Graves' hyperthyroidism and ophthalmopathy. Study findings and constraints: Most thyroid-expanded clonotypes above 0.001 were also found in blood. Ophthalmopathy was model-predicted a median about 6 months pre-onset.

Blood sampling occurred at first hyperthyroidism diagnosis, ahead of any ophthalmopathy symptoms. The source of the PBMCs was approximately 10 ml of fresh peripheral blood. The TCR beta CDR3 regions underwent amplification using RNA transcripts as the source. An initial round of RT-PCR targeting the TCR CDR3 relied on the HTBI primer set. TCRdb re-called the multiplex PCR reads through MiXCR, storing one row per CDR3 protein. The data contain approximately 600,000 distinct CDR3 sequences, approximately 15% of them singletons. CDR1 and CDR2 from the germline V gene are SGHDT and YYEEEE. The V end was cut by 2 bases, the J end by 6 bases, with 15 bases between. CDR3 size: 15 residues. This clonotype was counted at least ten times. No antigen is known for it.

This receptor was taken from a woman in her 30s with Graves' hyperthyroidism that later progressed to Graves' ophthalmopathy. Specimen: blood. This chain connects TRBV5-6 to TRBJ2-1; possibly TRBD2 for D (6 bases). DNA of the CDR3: TGTGCCAGCAGCTTAGGACTATCGAATTCCAATGAGCAGTTCTTC. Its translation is CASSLGLSNSNEQFF.